One and the same sample provided the 4 T cell receptor beta chains below, sequenced in a study of cytomegalovirus exposure and HLA in healthy donors. PCR employed 60 Vbeta and 13 Jbeta primers. Generated by immunoSEQ multiplex PCR, the TCRdb table keeps only in-frame clones and is missing some. The sample consists of approximately 190,000 clones, just under 80% of them appearing once. The sample comprised PBMCs. The receptors were sampled from a woman aged 25 to 39 in good health and CMV-seropositive.

The CDR3 protein is CATNRGDSQNQPQHF. CDR3 DNA sequence: TGTGCCACCAATAGGGGCGACAGTCAAAATCAGCCCCAGCATTTT. V is TRBV15 and J is TRBJ1-5; possibly TRBD1 for D (5 bases). This CDR3 has 15 residues. Germline lookup yields CDR1 LNHNV and CDR2 YYDKDF (reference sequence). The germline V and J ends were trimmed by 7 bases and 4 bases, with 17 bases remaining between them.

V usage is TRBV15 and J usage is TRBJ1-1; tentatively, D is TRBD1 (5 bases). The CDR3 has 14 amino acids. The V end lost 6 bases, the J end lost 1 base, and 12 bases lay between the germline ends. Germline loops: CDR1 LNHNV, CDR2 YYDKDF (reference sequence). The CDR3 DNA reads TGTGCCACCAGTTCCCGGGGGGGGAACACTGAAGCTTTCTTT. Amino acids: CATSSRGGNTEAFF.

This clone is a singleton in its sample. This sequence joins TRBV2 and TRBJ2-7, with 8 bases lining up with TRBD1. Trimming took 7 bases from V and 4 from J; bases not matched to a gene: 9. Germline CDR1 SNHLY, CDR2 FYNNEI. The CDR3 sequence is 14 residues long. The CDR3 sequence is CASNLDRASYEQYF. As DNA, the CDR3 is TGTGCCAGCAATCTGGACAGGGCGTCGTACGAGCAGTACTTC.

This clone occurred a few times. The chain joins TRBV6-4 to TRBJ1-1, with unresolved D. Trimming removed 4 bases from V and 0 bases from J, with 6 bases in between. From germline, CDR1 is MRHNA and CDR2 SNTAGT. The CDR3 runs 13 residues. CDR3 sequence reads: CASSVEMNTEAFF. The CDR3 DNA sequence: TGTGCCAGCAGTGTAGAAATGAACACTGAAGCTTTCTTT.